This record covers a single TCR beta chain. No antigen is known for it. The CDR3 is made up of 18 amino acids. Germline values: CDR1 PRHDT, CDR2 FYEKMQ (reference sequence). V trimming: 4 bases; J trimming: 5 bases; junction bases outside the gene matches: 10. The PCR used 60 Vbeta and 13 Jbeta primers. The method was immunoSEQ multiplex PCR; TCRdb's version includes in-frame clones alone and lacks a portion of them. The data show about 50,000 clones, with approximately 77% seen just once and over 8% held by the top ten. This entry comes from a study of cytomegalovirus exposure and HLA in healthy donors. Study-level findings and limits: A later analysis linked a missense variant in DCLRE1C to the trimming of TCR beta V and J genes.

The sample consisted of PBMCs. The sequence was obtained from a woman between 50 and 59 years old in good health and CMV-seronegative. The chain joins TRBV13 to TRBJ2-2, with TRBD2 matching over 13 bases. Written as DNA, the CDR3 is TGTGCCAGCAGCTCCCGGTGGACTAGCGGGGGCCATACCGGGGAGCTGTTTTTT. Amino acid sequence: CASSSRWTSGGHTGELFF.